This T cell receptor (beta chain) was recovered during a study of cytomegalovirus exposure and HLA in healthy donors. About the study: There were approximately 80 million unique TCRs (from HLA-typed donors) in an early data release.

PCR was performed using 60 Vbeta and 13 Jbeta primers. The repertoire was sequenced with immunoSEQ multiplex PCR; TCRdb's copy has only in-frame clones and lacks some. Of 30,000 to 40,000 clones listed, 65% to 70% are singletons. This CDR3 is built from 16 residues. With 3 bases removed from V and 0 bases from J, the gap between germline ends came to 15 bases. Per the germline V gene, CDR1 is SGDLS and CDR2 is YYNGEE. Study conclusions and caveats: The classifier, whose performance was assessed in both the original and validation cohorts, reportedly diagnosed cytomegalovirus status with high specificity and sensitivity. Later analysis demonstrated an association between a missense DCLRE1C variant and TCR beta V- and J-gene trimming.

About this clone: Its antigen remains unknown.

V usage is TRBV9 and J usage is TRBJ1-1; D perhaps matches TRBD1 (6 bases). The sequencing input was PBMCs. The sequence was obtained from a man aged 40-49 years in good health and CMV-seropositive. The CDR3 nucleotides are TGTGCCAGCAGCGCCCCGAGGGGGACCATGAACACTGAAGCTTTCTTT. Its translation is CASSAPRGTMNTEAFF.